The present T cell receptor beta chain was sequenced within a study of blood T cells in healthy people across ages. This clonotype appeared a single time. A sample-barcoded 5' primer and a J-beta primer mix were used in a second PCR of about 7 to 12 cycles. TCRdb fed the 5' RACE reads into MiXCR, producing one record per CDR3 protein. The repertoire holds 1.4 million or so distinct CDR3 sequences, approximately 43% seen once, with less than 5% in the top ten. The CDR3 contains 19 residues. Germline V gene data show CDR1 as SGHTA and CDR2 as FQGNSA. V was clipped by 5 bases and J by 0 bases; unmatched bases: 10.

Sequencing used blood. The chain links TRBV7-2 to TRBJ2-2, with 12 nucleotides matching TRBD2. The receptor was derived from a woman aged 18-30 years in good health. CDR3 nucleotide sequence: TGTGCCAGCAGCCCCCGACTATCTAGCGGGAGGGCGAACACCGGGGAGCTGTTTTTT. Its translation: CASSPRLSSGRANTGELFF. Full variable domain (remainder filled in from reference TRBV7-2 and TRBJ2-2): GAGVSQSPSNKVTEKGKDVELRCDPISGHTALYWYRQSLGQGLEFLIYFQGNSAPDKSGLPSDRFSAERTGGSVSTLTIQRTQQEDSAVYLCASSPRLSSGRANTGELFFGEGSRLTVL.